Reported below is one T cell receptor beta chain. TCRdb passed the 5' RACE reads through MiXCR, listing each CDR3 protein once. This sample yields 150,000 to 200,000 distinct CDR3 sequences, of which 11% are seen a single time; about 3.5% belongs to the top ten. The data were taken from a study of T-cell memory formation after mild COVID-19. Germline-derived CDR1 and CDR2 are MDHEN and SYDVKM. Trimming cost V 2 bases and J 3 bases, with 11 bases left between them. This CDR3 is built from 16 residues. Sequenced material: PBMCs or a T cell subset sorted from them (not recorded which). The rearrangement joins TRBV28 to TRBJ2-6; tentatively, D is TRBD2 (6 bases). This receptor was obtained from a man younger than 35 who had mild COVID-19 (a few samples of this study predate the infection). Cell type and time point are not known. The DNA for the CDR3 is TGTGCCAGCAGTTTAGGAGGGGCGCTTGGGGCCAACGTCCTGACTTTC. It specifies CASSLGGALGANVLTF.